This entry lists 26 T cell receptor beta chains sequenced from one sample in a study of shared clonotypes between healthy human individuals. CD8 cells regarded as naive lacked CD45RO, were positively chosen for CCR7, and omitted terminally differentiated effector memory CD45RA+ cells. TCRdb keeps only in-frame clones here, not all; method: immunoSEQ multiplex PCR. The top ten clones hold 0.11% of a sample with about 600,000 clones, about 95% of them seen once. Source material: naive CD8+ T cells sorted from blood. These receptors were obtained from a woman aged 25 to 45 in good health.

The chain employs TRBV11-2 and TRBJ2-7; D perhaps matches TRBD1 (5 bases). This CDR3 has 13 amino acids. Trimming stripped 4 bases from V and 2 bases from J, with 9 bases between. Germline loops: CDR1 SGHAT, CDR2 FQNNGV. The CDR3 sequence: CASSYRFTYEQYF. CDR3 in DNA: TGTGCCAGCAGCTACAGGTTTACCTACGAGCAGTACTTC.

V and J are TRBV5-6 and TRBJ2-5, with 9 bases fitting TRBD1. The germline V gene has CDR1 SGHDT and CDR2 YYEEEE. V gave up 2 bases and J gave up 1 base; unmatched junction bases: 12. The CDR3 loop spans 18 amino acids. In nucleotides, the CDR3 is TGTGCCAGCAGCTTCCGGGACAGGGTATTTCGGGGCCAAGAGACCCAGTACTTC. Amino acid sequence: CASSFRDRVFRGQETQYF.

The J gene is TRBJ2-2, the V gene TRBV11-2; 8 positions agree with TRBD2. This CDR3 spans 16 amino acids. Unmatched junction bases numbered 13, after V lost 4 bases and J lost 9 bases. The germline CDR1 and CDR2 sequences are SGHAT and FQNNGV. CDR3 DNA: TGTGCCAGCAGCTCCCCCCGACCCGGGAGGGCCTGGGAGCTGTTTTTT. Its protein is CASSSPRPGRAWELFF. Filled out from reference TRBV11-2 and TRBJ2-2, the complete variable domain reads EAGVAQSPRYKIIEKRQSVAFWCNPISGHATLYWYQQILGQGPKLLIQFQNNGVVDDSQLPKDRFSAERLKGVDSTLKIQPAKLEDSAVYLCASSSPRPGRAWELFFGEGSRLTVL.

The chain employs TRBV7-9 and TRBJ2-6; D not certain. CDR1 and CDR2 from the germline V gene are SEHNR and FQNEAQ (reference sequence). Between the trimmed V and J ends, which lost 3 bases and 4 bases, there was a span of 13 bases. This CDR3 comprises 16 residues. The CDR3 nucleotides read TGTGCCAGCAGCTTCATAGTGGCGTCGGGGGCCAACGTCCTGACTTTC. It translates to CASSFIVASGANVLTF.

CDR3 in DNA: TGTGCCAGCAGTTCCCACAGTTTGGTCACTGAAGCTTTCTTT. Translation gives CASSSHSLVTEAFF. The J gene is TRBJ1-1, the V gene TRBV5-6; D is uncertain. Deletions cut 5 bases from V and 4 bases from J, with 15 bases between. This CDR3 region has 14 residues. Germline V gives CDR1 SGHDT, CDR2 YYEEEE.

The genes are TRBV29-1 and TRBJ1-1; 7 bases match TRBD1. The CDR3 extends over 16 amino acids. The germline V gene has CDR1 SQVTM and CDR2 ANQGSEA. With V trimmed by 4 bases and J by 0 bases, 11 bases remained unmatched. The CDR3 spells CSVVALRGGLNTEAFF. CDR3 sequence (DNA): TGCAGCGTTGTAGCCCTCAGGGGGGGCTTGAACACTGAAGCTTTCTTT.

This clone was detected once. This sequence joins TRBV27 and TRBJ2-1; D may be TRBD1 (5 bases). The V end was cut by 7 bases, the J end by 4 bases, with 17 bases between. Per the germline V gene, CDR1 is MNHEY and CDR2 is SMNVEV (reference sequence). The CDR3 is made up of 15 amino acids. Written as DNA, the CDR3 is TGTGCCAGCAATCAACACTGGGGCACTTACAATGAGCAGTTCTTC. Its protein product is CASNQHWGTYNEQFF.

The chain is built from TRBV5-6 and TRBJ1-1; D is possibly TRBD1 (5 bases). CDR3 size: 15 residues. Germline V gives CDR1 SGHDT, CDR2 YYEEEE. Between the trimmed V and J ends, which lost 4 bases and 4 bases, there was a span of 17 bases. The CDR3 bases are TGTGCCAGCAGCGTTGGGGCCGAACTGGGCACTGAAGCTTTCTTT. Its translation: CASSVGAELGTEAFF. Complete variable domain (other parts from reference TRBV5-6 and TRBJ1-1): DAGVTQSPTHLIKTRGQQVTLRCSPKSGHDTVSWYQQALGQGPQFIFQYYEEEERQRGNFPDRFSGHQFPNYSSELNVNALLLGDSALYLCASSVGAELGTEAFFGQGTRLTVV.

The chain is built from TRBV19 and TRBJ2-1; the match to TRBD1 covers 8 bases. V lost 3 bases, J lost 2 bases, and 12 bases stayed unmatched. The CDR3 runs 18 residues. Germline V CDR1 and CDR2: LNHDA, SQIVND (reference sequence). CDR3 residues: CASSMGRGLTRPYNEQFF. The CDR3 region has the DNA TGTGCCAGTAGTATGGGCAGGGGGCTCACTCGCCCCTACAATGAGCAGTTCTTC. Full variable domain (missing parts from reference TRBV19 and TRBJ2-1): DGGITQSPKYLFRKEGQNVTLSCEQNLNHDAMYWYRQDPGQGLRLIYYSQIVNDFQKGDIAEGYSVSREKKESFPLTVTSAQKNPTAFYLCASSMGRGLTRPYNEQFFGPGTRLTVL.

The chain employs TRBV2 and TRBJ2-5, with a possible D match to TRBD2 (5 bases). CDR1 is SNHLY, CDR2 FYNNEI, per germline. The V end lost 6 bases, the J end lost 2 bases, and 22 bases lay between the germline ends. This CDR3 region has 17 residues. The CDR3 coding sequence is TGTGCCAGCAGGAGGGTAGGACGCACGAACCTACAAGAGACCCAGTACTTC. This sequence encodes CASRRVGRTNLQETQYF.

The rearrangement joins TRBV27 to TRBJ2-7; TRBD2 aligns across 7 bases. Germline lookup yields CDR1 MNHEY and CDR2 SMNVEV (reference sequence). The ends lost 2 bases at V and 7 bases at J; junction bases unmatched: 5. The CDR3 extends over 13 amino acids. The CDR3 nucleotides are TGTGCCAGCAGTTTAGCGGGAGCGTGGGAGCAGTACTTC. This translates into CASSLAGAWEQYF.

The rearrangement joins TRBV28 to TRBJ2-7; perhaps D is TRBD1 or TRBD2 (5 bases each). Trimming stripped 1 base from V and 1 base from J, with 14 bases between. CDR1 MDHEN and CDR2 SYDVKM come from the germline V gene. CDR3 length: 16 amino acids. CDR3 in amino acids: CASSLLVGDGSYEQYF. DNA for the CDR3: TGTGCCAGCAGTTTATTGGTGGGGGACGGATCCTACGAGCAGTACTTC.

The genes are TRBV13 and TRBJ2-2, with D perhaps TRBD1 or TRBD2 (5 bases each). The V and J ends lost 6 bases and 0 bases respectively, with 17 bases between them. The CDR3 has 17 amino acids. Germline CDR1 and CDR2: PRHDT and FYEKMQ (reference sequence). CDR3 sequence: CASRLQWGSPNTGELFF. The CDR3 DNA is TGTGCCAGCAGACTACAATGGGGGTCTCCGAACACCGGGGAGCTGTTTTTT.

The rearrangement joins TRBV10-2 to TRBJ2-7; a possible D gene is TRBD2 (6 bases). There are 12 residues in the CDR3. Trimming stripped 4 bases from V and 3 bases from J, with 7 bases between. CDR1 and CDR2 (germline): WSHSY, SAAADI. The CDR3 sequence: CASSGGIYEQYF. CDR3 DNA sequence: TGCGCCAGCAGTGGCGGGATCTACGAGCAGTACTTC.

The chain links TRBV28 to TRBJ2-7; 10 nucleotides agree with TRBD2. Germline V gene sequence: CDR1 MDHEN, CDR2 SYDVKM. The CDR3 extends over 16 amino acids. The ends lost 3 bases at V and 4 bases at J; junction bases unmatched: 9. The CDR3 is CASSLRQSSGRYEQYF. CDR3 in DNA: TGTGCCAGCAGTTTGCGGCAAAGTAGCGGGAGGTACGAGCAGTACTTC.

V and J are TRBV27 and TRBJ1-1; D is ambiguous. Between the trimmed V and J ends, which lost 9 bases and 1 base, there was a span of 12 bases. CDR1 MNHEY and CDR2 SMNVEV come from the germline V gene (reference sequence). There are 13 residues in the CDR3. CDR3 sequence reads: CASKIDQNTEAFF. CDR3 DNA: TGTGCCAGTAAGATAGACCAGAACACTGAAGCTTTCTTT.

This chain uses TRBV27 with TRBJ2-2; the D is unclear. V was pared by 1 base and J by 8 bases, with 5 bases between. The length of the CDR3 is 12 residues. The germline V gene has CDR1 MNHEY and CDR2 SMNVEV (reference sequence). The CDR3: CASSLLRGELFF. DNA of the CDR3: TGTGCCAGCAGTTTATTAAGGGGGGAGCTGTTTTTT.

V is TRBV6-1 and J is TRBJ1-5; D possibly corresponds to TRBD1 (6 bases). This CDR3 has 14 residues. Trimming took off 4 bases at V and 3 bases at J, with 10 bases between the two ends. Per the germline V gene, CDR1 is MNHNS and CDR2 is SASEGT. The CDR3 region has the DNA TGTGCCAGCAGTGCCACAGGGCCCAATCAGCCCCAGCATTTT. Protein product: CASSATGPNQPQHF.

The CDR3 region is CASSYREEFGELFF. Here the CDR3 DNA reads TGTGCCAGCAGTTACAGGGAGGAATTCGGGGAGCTGTTTTTT. The rearrangement uses TRBV6-5 and TRBJ2-2; D may be TRBD2 (6 bases). The CDR3 loop spans 14 amino acids. Trimming took 2 bases from V and 7 from J, leaving 11 bases between them. Germline V CDR1 and CDR2: MNHEY, SVGAGI.

On this clone itself: This sample includes further DNA sequences coding for the same CDR3. This sequence joins TRBV27 and TRBJ2-2; D is unresolved. There are 12 residues in the CDR3. Germline values: CDR1 MNHEY, CDR2 SMNVEV (reference sequence). Trimming cost V 3 bases and J 6 bases, with 5 bases left between them. CDR3 sequence (DNA): TGTGCCAGCAGTTTCGGTTCCGGGGAGCTGTTTTTT. The encoded protein is CASSFGSGELFF.

The chain combines TRBV19 with TRBJ2-2; no firm D call. This CDR3 spans 14 amino acids. V was clipped by 3 bases and J by 3 bases, with 8 bases between them. Germline loops: CDR1 LNHDA, CDR2 SQIVND (reference sequence). The CDR3 loop reads CASSIGDYTGELFF. The DNA for the CDR3 is TGTGCCAGTAGTATCGGAGACTACACCGGGGAGCTGTTTTTT.

V usage is TRBV19 and J usage is TRBJ2-6; D unresolved. The V end was cut by 7 bases, the J end by 4 bases, with 8 bases between. The CDR3 is 13 amino acids. CDR1 is LNHDA and CDR2 is SQIVND in the germline V gene (reference sequence). CDR3 nucleotide sequence: TGTGCCAGTAAAACCGGCGGGGCCAACGTCCTGACTTTC. Amino acid sequence: CASKTGGANVLTF.

This clone was seen only once. The V call is TRBV7-9, the J call TRBJ2-1; D might be TRBD1 (6 bases). CDR3 length: 15 residues. CDR1 and CDR2 (germline): SEHNR, FQNEAQ (reference sequence). V gave up 5 bases and J gave up 4 bases, with 15 bases separating them. Written as DNA, the CDR3 is TGTGCCAGCAGCCTCTACCGGGACAAGTACAATGAGCAGTTCTTC. Protein: CASSLYRDKYNEQFF.

The chain joins TRBV5-6 to TRBJ2-1, with no clear D. The V gene lost 3 bases and the J gene lost 9 bases, with 13 bases spanning the gap. Germline assignment: CDR1 SGHDT and CDR2 YYEEEE. The CDR3 extends over 13 amino acids. The CDR3, as DNA: TGTGCCAGCAGCTCGCAACGTTACGCTGAGCAGTTCTTC. Translated: CASSSQRYAEQFF.

The DNA for the CDR3 is TGTGCCAGCAGCTTCCCGGGGGGGAGGGAGCGACAAGAGACCCAGTACTTC. Translating gives CASSFPGGRERQETQYF. The chain has TRBV7-8 and TRBJ2-5; 8 nucleotides agree with TRBD2. Germline CDR1 is SGHVS and CDR2 is FQNEAQ. The CDR3 runs 17 residues. Trimming at V came to 3 bases and at J to 2 bases, leaving 11 bases not matched to a gene.

The chain joins TRBV28 to TRBJ2-7; the match to TRBD1 covers 8 bases. Germline CDR1 reads MDHEN; CDR2 reads SYDVKM. The V and J ends lost 5 bases and 2 bases, in that order; junction bases with no gene match: 8. The length of the CDR3 is 15 residues. Here the CDR3 reads CASSPTGGLAYEQYF. CDR3 DNA: TGTGCCAGCAGTCCCACAGGGGGGCTGGCCTACGAGCAGTACTTC.